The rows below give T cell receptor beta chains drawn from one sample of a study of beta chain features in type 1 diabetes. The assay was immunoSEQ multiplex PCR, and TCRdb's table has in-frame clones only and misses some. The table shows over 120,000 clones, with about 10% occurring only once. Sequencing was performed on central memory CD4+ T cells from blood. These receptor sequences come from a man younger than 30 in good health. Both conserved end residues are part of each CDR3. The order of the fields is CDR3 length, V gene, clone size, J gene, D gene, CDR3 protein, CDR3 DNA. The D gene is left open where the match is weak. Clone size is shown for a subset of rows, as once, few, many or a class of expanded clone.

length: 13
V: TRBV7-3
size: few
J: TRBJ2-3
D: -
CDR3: CASSSYSGIAQYF
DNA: TGTGCCAGCAGCTCATACAGCGGAATCGCGCAGTATTTT

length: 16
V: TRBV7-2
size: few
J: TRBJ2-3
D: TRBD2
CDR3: CASSLDGSSGADTQYF
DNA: TGTGCCAGCAGCTTAGATGGGTCTAGCGGGGCAGATACGCAGTATTTT

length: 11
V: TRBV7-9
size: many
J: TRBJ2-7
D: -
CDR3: CASSFDREQYF
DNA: TGTGCCAGCAGCTTCGACAGGGAGCAGTACTTC

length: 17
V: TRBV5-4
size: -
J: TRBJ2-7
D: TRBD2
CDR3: CASSLASGGPAGYEQYF
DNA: TGTGCCAGCAGCTTGGCTAGCGGGGGGCCGGCGGGCTACGAGCAGTACTTC

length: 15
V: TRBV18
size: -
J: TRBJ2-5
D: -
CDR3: CASSPALGVQETQYF
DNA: TGTGCCAGCTCGCCCGCGTTGGGAGTACAAGAGACCCAGTACTTC

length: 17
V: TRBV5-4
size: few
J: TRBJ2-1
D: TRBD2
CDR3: CASKGLAGGSFYNEQFF
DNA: TGTGCCAGCAAGGGACTAGCGGGGGGGTCCTTCTACAATGAGCAGTTCTTC

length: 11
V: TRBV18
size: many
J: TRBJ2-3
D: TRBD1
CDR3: CASSPGQDSVF
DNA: TGTGCCAGCTCACCCGGACAGGATTCCGTTTTT

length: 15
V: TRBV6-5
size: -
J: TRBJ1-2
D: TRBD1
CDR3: CASSRRGQANYGYTF
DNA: TGTGCCAGCAGTCGGAGGGGACAGGCCAACTATGGCTACACCTTC

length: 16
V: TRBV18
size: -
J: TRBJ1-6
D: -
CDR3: CASSLGQSSYNSPLHF
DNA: TGTGCCAGCTCACTCGGACAGAGCTCCTATAATTCACCCCTCCACTTT

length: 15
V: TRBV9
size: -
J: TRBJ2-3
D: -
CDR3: CASSVAWGGSDTQYF
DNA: TGTGCCAGCAGCGTAGCGTGGGGGGGCTCAGATACGCAGTATTTT